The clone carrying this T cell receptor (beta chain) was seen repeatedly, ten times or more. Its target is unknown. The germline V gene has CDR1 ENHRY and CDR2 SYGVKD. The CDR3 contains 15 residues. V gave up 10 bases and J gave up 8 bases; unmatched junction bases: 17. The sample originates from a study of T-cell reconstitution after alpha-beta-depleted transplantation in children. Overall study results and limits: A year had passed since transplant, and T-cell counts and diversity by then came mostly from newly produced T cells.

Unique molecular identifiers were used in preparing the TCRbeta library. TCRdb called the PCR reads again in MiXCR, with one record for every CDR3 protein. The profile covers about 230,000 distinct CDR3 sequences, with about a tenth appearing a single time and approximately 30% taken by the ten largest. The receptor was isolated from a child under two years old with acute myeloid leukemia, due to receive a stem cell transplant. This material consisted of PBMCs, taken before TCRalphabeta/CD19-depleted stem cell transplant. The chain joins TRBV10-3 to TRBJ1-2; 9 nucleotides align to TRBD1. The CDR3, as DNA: TGTGCCACCACAGGGGGCACTGTCCTAATTGGAGGCTACACCTTC. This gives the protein CATTGGTVLIGGYTF.